Detailed here is one T cell receptor beta chain. This entry comes from a study of blood T cell repertoires in COVID-19. The table came from immunoSEQ multiplex PCR; TCRdb's copy has only in-frame clones and leaves some out. The sample carries approximately 200,000 clones, approximately 92% recorded once. This TCR was sampled from a woman between 18 and 29 years old in a cohort exposed to, infected with or recovered from COVID-19 (not recorded which). The sequencing input was PBMCs or T cells enriched from blood (not recorded which).

The CDR3 bases are TGCACCAGCAGCCAGAGGAGGGGAGGTGACAATCAGCCCCAGCATTTT. Translation: CTSSQRRGGDNQPQHF. The rearrangement links TRBV1 to TRBJ1-5. TRBV1 is tagged as a pseudogene. The CDR3 has 16 residues.